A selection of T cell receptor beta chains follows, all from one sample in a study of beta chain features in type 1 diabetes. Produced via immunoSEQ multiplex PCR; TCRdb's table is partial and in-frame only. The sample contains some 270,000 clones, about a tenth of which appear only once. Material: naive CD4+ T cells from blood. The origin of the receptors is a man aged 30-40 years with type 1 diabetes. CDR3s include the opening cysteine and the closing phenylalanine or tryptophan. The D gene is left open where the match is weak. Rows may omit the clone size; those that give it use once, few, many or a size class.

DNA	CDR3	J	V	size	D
TGTGCCAGCAGCTTCACCCTGACTAGCGGGAGTGACAATGAGCAGTTCTTC	CASSFTLTSGSDNEQFF	TRBJ2-1	TRBV11-2	few	TRBD2
TGTGCCAGCACCACCGCGGTCCAGCCCCAGCATTTT	CASTTAVQPQHF	TRBJ1-5	TRBV6-4	-	-
TGTGCCAGCAGCCCATTAATACATTTGAACACTGAAGCTTTCTTT	CASSPLIHLNTEAFF	TRBJ1-1	TRBV7-2	few	-
TGCGCCAGCAGCTCCAGGGTCAGGGGGGACACTGAAGCTTTCTTT	CASSSRVRGDTEAFF	TRBJ1-1	TRBV5-1	few	TRBD1
TGTGCCAGTAGCACACTGGGGACAGGTAACGACGAGCAGTACTTC	CASSTLGTGNDEQYF	TRBJ2-7	TRBV19	-	TRBD1
TGCGCCAGCAGCTCAACAGGGGGAGGAAACTATGGCTACACCTTC	CASSSTGGGNYGYTF	TRBJ1-2	TRBV5-1	-	TRBD1
TGTGCCAGCCGGACCGGGACATTGAACACCGGGGAGCTGTTTTTT	CASRTGTLNTGELFF	TRBJ2-2	TRBV28	few	-
TGCGCCAGCAGCTCCGGGACACAGTACCAAGAGACCCAGTACTTC	CASSSGTQYQETQYF	TRBJ2-5	TRBV5-1	-	-
TGTGCCAGTAGTGCCGGGACTCATGAAAAACTGTTTTTT	CASSAGTHEKLFF	TRBJ1-4	TRBV19	few	-
TGTGCCAGCAGCTTAGCTCCACAGGGTTATGGAACTGAAGCTTTCTTT	CASSLAPQGYGTEAFF	TRBJ1-1	TRBV7-9	-	-
TGTGCCAGCAGCTTGCCGGAGCCCCTAGCGGCACTTTACTACGAGCAGTACTTC	CASSLPEPLAALYYEQYF	TRBJ2-7	TRBV5-4	few	TRBD2
TGTGCCAGCACGCCCTGGGACATCGATGGCTACACCTTC	CASTPWDIDGYTF	TRBJ1-2	TRBV25-1	few	-
TGTGCCATCAGACGGGGTACTAGCACAGATACGCAGTATTTT	CAIRRGTSTDTQYF	TRBJ2-3	TRBV10-3	few	-
TGCAGCGTTCGCCGATTCGGGGGGGCGACTGAAGCTTTCTTT	CSVRRFGGATEAFF	TRBJ1-1	TRBV29-1	-	-
TGTGCCAGCAGTTTAGCGGAGACCCAGTACTTC	CASSLAETQYF	TRBJ2-5	TRBV28	many	-
TGTGCCAGCAGTGGAGGGAAGCTAAACACAGATACGCAGTATTTT	CASSGGKLNTDTQYF	TRBJ2-3	TRBV25-1	-	-
TGTGCCACCAGCAGAGCCGGGACAGGGGGCCACGAGCAGTACTTC	CATSRAGTGGHEQYF	TRBJ2-7	TRBV15	few	TRBD1
TGCGCCAGCAGCCAAAAAGAAGGGACAGATCCTAACTATGGCTACACCTTC	CASSQKEGTDPNYGYTF	TRBJ1-2	TRBV4-1	-	TRBD1
TGTGCCAGCTCACCCCCGACAGGGTATGTGGGGTATGGCTACACCTTC	CASSPPTGYVGYGYTF	TRBJ1-2	TRBV18	-	TRBD1
TGTGCCACCAGTTTTGAACTAGCGGGGAACTCCTACGAGCAGTACTTC	CATSFELAGNSYEQYF	TRBJ2-7	TRBV15	-	TRBD2
TGTGCCAGCAGTCCATACAGGGGGCTGGGGCAGCCCCAGCATTTT	CASSPYRGLGQPQHF	TRBJ1-5	TRBV6-5	-	TRBD1
TGCGCCAGCAGCACGTGGACGGGGACTAATGAAAAACTGTTTTTT	CASSTWTGTNEKLFF	TRBJ1-4	TRBV4-1	few	-
TGCGCCAGCAGCCAAGGGCGGAGGACTAGCGCCACAGATACGCAGTATTTT	CASSQGRRTSATDTQYF	TRBJ2-3	TRBV4-1	few	TRBD2
TGTGCCGTCCTTCGGGTCGACGAGCAGTACTTC	CAVLRVDEQYF	TRBJ2-7	TRBV6-1	few	-
TGTGCCAGCAGCTTAGCGGCGGGGAGGAACGAGCAGTACTTC	CASSLAAGRNEQYF	TRBJ2-7	TRBV7-2	few	-
TGCGCCAGCAGCCAAGAGGCCCCTGGGCTAGCGGGGAAAAACGAGCAGTACTTC	CASSQEAPGLAGKNEQYF	TRBJ2-7	TRBV4-1	-	TRBD2
TGTGCCAGCAGTTACTCTGGCGGCCTGGATTCACCCCTCCACTTT	CASSYSGGLDSPLHF	TRBJ1-6	TRBV6-5	-	-
TGTGCCTGGAGTGTACTGGCAGGGAGGGTCACCGGGGAGCTGTTTTTT	CAWSVLAGRVTGELFF	TRBJ2-2	TRBV30	-	TRBD2
TGCGCCAGCAGCCCCGCTCCGGGACTAGCGGGGGGGTTCGCAGATACGCAGTATTTT	CASSPAPGLAGGFADTQYF	TRBJ2-3	TRBV4-3	-	TRBD2
TGTGCCAGCAGTGGACTGTATCTCAGCTCCTATAATTCACCCCTCCACTTT	CASSGLYLSSYNSPLHF	TRBJ1-6	TRBV2	-	-